The 3 T cell receptor beta chains in this list originate from one sample, sequenced in a study of tumor-infiltrating lymphocytes in primary liver carcinoma. Synthesis of TCR beta cDNA was carried out from about 500 ng total RNA with a constant-region primer. Slightly modified ARM-PCR, run as three nested multiplex PCR rounds, produced the TCR beta libraries. TRBV1-TRBV30 forward and Cbeta reverse primers drove the first two roughly 11-cycle rounds. Using its own MiXCR run on the multiplex PCR reads, TCRdb lists one record per CDR3 protein. The sample gives around 54,000 distinct CDR3 sequences, over 65% of which show up once; around 25% is in the top ten. Taking about 19-31 mg of unsorted bulk tissue, the authors co-extracted RNA and DNA. The sample consisted of liver tumor tissue from sampling region 2. As for subset: tumor region T2, inferior pole. These receptors all come from a man aged 40-55 years with primary liver carcinoma and hepatitis B virus infection.

The J gene is TRBJ2-3, the V gene TRBV12-3 or TRBV12-4; 15 positions match TRBD2. The CDR3 is 15 residues long. V lost 8 bases to trimming and J lost 5 bases; unmatched junction nucleotides: 5. CDR3 in DNA: TGTGCCAGCTTCCCGGGACTAGCGGGAGGAGATACGCAGTATTTT. Its protein product is CASFPGLAGGDTQYF.

Turning to this clonotype: The germline gene is not matched at one end of the junction; a read error may be the cause. The chain has TRBV25-1 and TRBJ2-2, with 15 bases that match TRBD2. This CDR3 region has 16 residues. From germline, CDR1 is MGHDK and CDR2 SYGVNS. The CDR3 DNA sequence: TGTGCCAGCAAAGGACTAGCGGGAGGGAACACCGGGGAGCTCATTTTT. This sequence encodes CASKGLAGGNTGELIF.

Comment on this clonotype: One end of the junction is discordant with germline, which a read error may explain. V and J are TRBV13 and TRBJ2-1; weak D call: TRBD2 (6 bases). Germline V CDR1 and CDR2: PRHDT, FYEKMQ (reference sequence). The CDR3 has 11 amino acids. This CDR3 is CACSLRDLLFF. As DNA, the CDR3 is TGTGCCTGCAGCTTAAGGGACTTGCTGTTCTTC.